The 22 T cell receptor beta chains given below trace back to one sample, sequenced in a study of blood T cell repertoires in COVID-19. Method: immunoSEQ multiplex PCR; TCRdb's copy keeps in-frame clones and lacks some. Of about 160,000 clones in the sample, just under 85% were seen once. Source material: peripheral blood. Receptors were obtained from a woman of 80 years or more with acute or convalescent COVID-19.

The chain is built from TRBV6-5 and TRBJ2-1; TRBD1 matches at 7 bases. The CDR3 has 15 residues. The germline V gene encodes CDR1 MNHEY and CDR2 SVGAGI. J was trimmed by 0 bases and V by 8 bases; bases with no gene match: 7. CDR3 region: CASSKGQSSYNEQFF. In DNA form, the CDR3 reads TGTGCCAGCTCAAAGGGACAGAGCTCCTACAATGAGCAGTTCTTC.

The CDR3 coding sequence is TGTGCCAGCAGCCCCACCGGGGGCACAGATACGCAGTATTTT. Translated: CASSPTGGTDTQYF. V usage is TRBV7-7 and J usage is TRBJ2-3, with D perhaps TRBD2 (5 bases). Germline CDR1 and CDR2: SSHAT and FNYEAQ (reference sequence). V was shortened by 5 bases and J by 1 base, with 10 bases between the two germline ends. CDR3 size: 14 residues.

This clone was counted once. The chain joins TRBV4-3 to TRBJ1-4; D possibly corresponds to TRBD1 (5 bases). V lost 1 base and J 0 bases, leaving 6 bases between the germline ends. The CDR3 has 15 residues. Germline values: CDR1 LGHNA, CDR2 YSLEER. CDR3 nucleotides: TGCGCCAGCAGCCAAGTACAGGCAACTAATGAAAAACTGTTTTTT. The encoded protein is CASSQVQATNEKLFF.

V usage is TRBV20-1 and J usage is TRBJ2-7, with D perhaps TRBD2 (5 bases). Germline values: CDR1 DFQATT, CDR2 SNEGSKA (reference sequence). V gave up 6 bases and J gave up 0 bases, with 9 bases separating them. The CDR3 loop spans 12 amino acids. This CDR3 is CSASSDSYEQYF. The CDR3 DNA is TGCAGTGCGAGTAGCGACTCCTACGAGCAGTACTTC.

This clone has only one observation. CDR3 residues: CASSLTGTGDYGYTF. The CDR3, as DNA: TGTGCCAGTAGCCTTACCGGGACAGGGGACTATGGCTACACCTTC. The rearrangement joins TRBV19 to TRBJ1-2; TRBD1 matches 10 bases. Per the germline V gene, CDR1 is LNHDA and CDR2 is SQIVND (reference sequence). This CDR3 has 15 amino acids. The J segment lost 3 bases and the V segment lost 6 bases, leaving 7 bases of the junction unmatched.

The chain carries TRBV5-1 and TRBJ2-5; 12 bases line up with TRBD2. In germline, CDR1 is SGHRS, CDR2 YFSETQ. Trimming cost V 5 bases and J 2 bases; bases outside gene matches: 1. The CDR3 has 14 amino acids. CDR3 residues: CASRGLAGQETQYF. The CDR3 DNA sequence: TGCGCCAGCAGAGGACTAGCGGGACAAGAGACCCAGTACTTC.

The chain is built from TRBV6-5 and TRBJ2-1; tentative D call: TRBD2 (5 bases). The V gene lost 0 bases and the J gene lost 5 bases, with 11 bases spanning the gap. Germline lookup yields CDR1 MNHEY and CDR2 SVGAGI. The CDR3 sequence is 15 residues long. CDR3 region: CASSYSLARHNEQFF. The CDR3 nucleotides read TGTGCCAGCAGTTACTCTTTAGCGAGGCACAATGAGCAGTTCTTC.

The chain links TRBV10-3 to TRBJ2-2, with 7 positions matching TRBD2. V was clipped by 6 bases and J by 4 bases; unmatched bases: 11. CDR1 and CDR2 from the germline V gene are ENHRY and SYGVKD. The CDR3 is made up of 16 amino acids. As DNA, the CDR3 is TGTGCCATCAGCCGTAGGGAGGGGTCGGGCACCGGGGAGCTGTTTTTT. The encoded protein is CAISRREGSGTGELFF.

This clone was observed a handful of times. This rearrangement joins TRBV5-1 to TRBJ2-1; D possibly corresponds to TRBD2 (6 bases). The CDR3 runs to 16 residues. The V gene lost 0 bases and the J gene lost 6 bases, with 16 bases spanning the gap. Germline-derived CDR1 and CDR2 are SGHRS and YFSETQ. DNA of the CDR3: TGCGCCAGCAGCTTGGTTCCGGGAGTCAGTTCCAATGAGCAGTTCTTC. Its translation is CASSLVPGVSSNEQFF.

The chain carries TRBV7-9 and TRBJ2-5, with 7 bases matching TRBD1. This CDR3 is built from 14 residues. CDR1 SEHNR and CDR2 FQNEAQ come from the germline V gene (reference sequence). Trimming at V came to 5 bases and at J to 4 bases, leaving 7 bases not matched to a gene. CDR3 sequence: CASSVTQGVETQYF. CDR3 nucleotide sequence: TGTGCCAGCAGCGTAACCCAGGGGGTAGAGACCCAGTACTTC.

The V and J genes are TRBV6-1 and TRBJ2-4, with D possibly being TRBD1 (5 bases). Trimming took 1 base from V and 0 from J, leaving 13 bases between them. This CDR3 comprises 17 residues. Germline-derived CDR1 and CDR2 are MNHNS and SASEGT. CDR3 residues: CASSEGRQSLAKNIQYF. CDR3 nucleotide sequence: TGTGCCAGCAGTGAAGGAAGACAGAGTCTAGCCAAAAACATTCAGTACTTC.

In this sample, this clone turned up once. Additional DNA sequences in this sample encode the identical CDR3. This chain connects TRBV30 to TRBJ2-1; D gene unclear. With 1 base removed from V and 7 bases from J, the gap between germline ends came to 5 bases. There are 11 residues in the CDR3. Germline V gene sequence: CDR1 GTSNPN, CDR2 SVGIG (reference sequence). CDR3 region: CAWSARNEQFF. CDR3 coding DNA: TGTGCCTGGAGTGCTAGGAATGAGCAGTTCTTC.

Details on this clone: Mismatch with germline at one junction end may stem from a read error. The J gene is TRBJ2-3, the V gene TRBV9; TRBD2 agrees at 11 bases. This CDR3 is built from 16 residues. CDR1 is SGDLS and CDR2 is YYNGEE in the germline V gene. CDR3 loop: CASSARLAGRADMQYF. DNA of the CDR3: TGTGCCAGCAGCGCCAGACTAGCGGGAAGGGCAGATATGCAGTATTTT.

The gene calls are TRBV12-3 or TRBV12-4 and TRBJ1-1; 10 positions match TRBD1. This CDR3 spans 12 amino acids. V was clipped by 6 bases and J by 13 bases; unmatched bases: 8. CDR3 sequence reads: CASSMGQGPGFF. CDR3 nucleotide sequence: TGTGCCAGCAGCATGGGACAGGGGCCCGGTTTCTTT.

The chain links TRBV28 to TRBJ2-3, with a weak D call TRBD2 (5 bases). V lost 4 bases, J lost 6 bases, and 14 bases lay in between. This CDR3 has 14 amino acids. Germline V lookup: CDR1 MDHEN, CDR2 SYDVKM. DNA of the CDR3: TGTGCCAGCAGTTCAGCAGAGGGTTTGGATACGCAGTATTTT. Protein: CASSSAEGLDTQYF.

The V call is TRBV20-1, the J call TRBJ1-1; a weak D match, TRBD1 (6 bases). V shed 3 bases and J shed 8 bases, with 13 bases lying between them. The CDR3 has 12 residues. Germline V CDR1 and CDR2: DFQATT, SNEGSKA (reference sequence). The DNA for the CDR3 is TGCAGTGCTAGTGGGGGGCGAGTCGAAGCTTTCTTT. Translating it yields CSASGGRVEAFF.

The chain has TRBV7-9 and TRBJ2-2, with D possibly being TRBD2 (6 bases). Looked up from germline, CDR1 is SEHNR and CDR2 is FQNEAQ (reference sequence). Trimming cost V 1 base and J 4 bases, with 10 bases left between them. The CDR3 length is 15 residues. CDR3 loop: CASSLVLASTGELFF. In nucleotides, the CDR3 is TGTGCCAGCAGCTTAGTACTAGCTAGCACCGGGGAGCTGTTTTTT.

The CDR3 sequence is CASSLAGTGNEKLFF. DNA for the CDR3: TGTGCCAGTAGTCTTGCCGGGACAGGGAATGAAAAACTGTTTTTT. The chain uses TRBV19 and TRBJ1-4; 9 nucleotides agree with TRBD1. V lost 5 bases, J lost 5 bases, and 6 bases stayed unmatched. This CDR3 has 15 amino acids. The germline V gene has CDR1 LNHDA and CDR2 SQIVND (reference sequence).

The genes are TRBV7-9 and TRBJ1-2, with unresolved D. The germline CDR1 and CDR2 sequences are SEHNR and FQNEAQ (reference sequence). V shed 1 base and J shed 8 bases, with 17 bases lying between them. The CDR3 covers 15 residues. The CDR3 spells CASSLDGPRQRGYTF. Written as DNA, the CDR3 is TGTGCCAGCAGCTTAGACGGCCCCCGTCAGAGGGGCTACACCTTC.

The genes are TRBV7-9 and TRBJ1-2; D is uncertain. Germline V CDR1 and CDR2: SEHNR, FQNEAQ (reference sequence). This CDR3 contains 13 residues. The V end lost 2 bases, the J end lost 0 bases, and 4 bases lay between the germline ends. CDR3 protein: CASSLTSNYGYTF. In DNA form, the CDR3 reads TGTGCCAGCAGCTTAACTTCTAACTATGGCTACACCTTC.

The chain employs TRBV25-1 and TRBJ1-2; D remains unclear. V shed 4 bases and J shed 2 bases, with 17 bases lying between them. Germline CDR1 reads MGHDK; CDR2 reads SYGVNS. The CDR3 is made up of 16 amino acids. The CDR3 protein is CASSGTAGNKNYGYTF. The CDR3 DNA is TGTGCCAGCAGTGGCACGGCGGGGAATAAAAACTATGGCTACACCTTC.

The chain recombines TRBV5-6 with TRBJ2-5, with TRBD1 matching over 7 bases. V dropped 2 bases and J dropped 2; count of bases not matched to a gene: 3. The CDR3 runs to 14 residues. The V gene's germline CDR1 is SGHDT and CDR2 YYEEEE. Written as DNA, the CDR3 is TGTGCCAGCAGCTTTACAGGGGTTCAAGAGACCCAGTACTTC. Protein product: CASSFTGVQETQYF.